Shown below are 15 T cell receptor beta chains from a single sample sequenced in a study of tumor-infiltrating lymphocytes in primary liver carcinoma. The study co-extracted DNA and RNA from around 20-30 mg of unsorted bulk tissue. TCR beta cDNA was reverse-transcribed from roughly 0.45 ug of total RNA. The reaction used a constant-region primer and ProtoScript II reverse transcriptase. Modified slightly, ARM-PCR produced TCR beta libraries over three nested multiplex PCR rounds. Investigators reported that the first two PCR rounds, at approximately 11 cycles each, used TRBV1-TRBV30 forward primers with a C-beta reverse primer. TCRdb re-called the multiplex PCR reads with MiXCR, one entry per CDR3 protein. The sample comprises tens of thousands of distinct CDR3 sequences, roughly 70% of which are singletons, and 30% to 40% rests with the top ten. The material sequenced was liver tumor tissue from sampling region 3. Subset given: tumor region T3, left-lateral pole. All receptors derive from a woman younger than 45 with primary liver carcinoma and hepatitis B virus infection.

This clonotype appeared a single time. Relative to the germline gene, one junction end is altered; a read error may explain this. DNA for the CDR3: TGTGCCAGTAGCTTAGGTTACGGTATCTTCTACGAGCAGTACTTC. Encoded protein: CASSLGYGIFYEQYF. This chain uses TRBV7-9 with TRBJ2-7; D is unresolved. CDR1 SEHNR and CDR2 FQNEAQ come from the germline V gene (reference sequence). The CDR3 spans 15 residues.

Remarks on this clonotype: An end of the junction does not agree with germline; a read error may underlie this. The chain carries TRBV7-8 and TRBJ2-1, with 11 bases identical to TRBD2. Germline CDR1 reads SGHVS; CDR2 reads FQNEAQ. This CDR3 has 16 residues. CDR3 amino acids: CASSLVPGLADNEHFF. The CDR3 DNA follows: TGTGCCAGCAGCTTAGTCCCGGGACTAGCGGACAATGAGCACTTCTTC.

About this clonotype itself: Germline and junction disagree at one end, which may indicate a read error. This chain connects TRBV29-1 to TRBJ1-2; 7 bases agree with TRBD1. In germline, CDR1 is SQVTM, CDR2 ANQGSEA. The CDR3 has 12 amino acids. The CDR3 bases are TGCAGCGTTGAGGACAGGTGCTATGGCTACACTTTC. It yields the protein CSVEDRCYGYTF.

This clonotype has just a few counts. A much larger clone is a single base away; this may be a read error. This chain uses TRBV12-3 or TRBV12-4 with TRBJ2-3; TRBD2 might be the D (5 bases). The CDR3 length is 15 residues. The CDR3 nucleotides are TGTGCCAGCAGTTTACGGGCGGGCAACACAGATATGCAGTATTTT. Translating gives CASSLRAGNTDMQYF.

Regarding this clonotype: The junction and the germline gene differ at one end; a read error may be behind it. This chain uses TRBV6-5 with TRBJ2-5; 9 bases fit TRBD1. CDR3 size: 13 residues. Germline V lookup: CDR1 MNHEY, CDR2 SVGAGI. The CDR3 coding sequence is TGTGCCTGCAGTACCGACAGGGGGATGACCCAGTACTTT. It codes for CACSTDRGMTQYF.

This clonotype was seen at least ten times. This rearrangement joins TRBV11-2 to TRBJ1-1; D perhaps matches TRBD1 (5 bases). The CDR3 covers 15 residues. The V end lost 0 bases, the J end lost 4 bases, and 12 bases lay between the germline ends. Germline V gene sequence: CDR1 SGHAT, CDR2 FQNNGV. CDR3 sequence reads: CASSLERGGGTEAFF. CDR3 sequence (DNA): TGTGCCAGCAGCTTAGAGAGGGGTGGCGGCACTGAAGCTTTCTTT.

This clonotype appeared many times. A much larger clone sits a single nucleotide away, making a read error possible. This rearrangement joins TRBV11-1 to TRBJ2-1; TRBD2 agrees at 14 bases. V lost 5 bases, J lost 8 bases, and 11 bases stayed unmatched. Germline-derived CDR1 and CDR2 are SGHAT and FQDESV (reference sequence). The CDR3 runs to 17 residues. The CDR3 DNA sequence: TGTGCCAGCAGCCTGGGACTAGCGGGAGAAGTTGACGATGAGCAGTTCTTC. Amino acids: CASSLGLAGEVDDEQFF.

A note on this clonotype: Given a much more abundant clone one base away, this may be a read error. The CDR3 region has the DNA TGTGCCAGCAGCCAACTGACCAAACTAGCGGGGGTGGGCACCGGGGAGCTGTTTTTT. Amino acids: CASSQLTKLAGVGTGELFF. The V and J genes are TRBV7-9 and TRBJ2-2; the match to TRBD2 covers 11 bases. V shed 5 bases and J 4 bases; nucleotides not matched to a gene: 15. CDR1 and CDR2 (germline): SEHNR, FQNEAQ (reference sequence). There are 19 residues in the CDR3. The entire variable domain, with the rest obtained from reference TRBV7-9 and TRBJ2-2, is as follows: DTGVSQNPRHKITKRGQNVTFRCDPISEHNRLYWYRQTLGQGPEFLTYFQNEAQLEKSRLLSDRFSAERPKGSFSTLEIQRTEQGDSAMYLCASSQLTKLAGVGTGELFFGEGSRLTVL.

The J gene is TRBJ2-3, the V gene TRBV28; 7 bases line up with TRBD2. The CDR3 length is 17 residues. Germline loops: CDR1 MDHEN, CDR2 SYDVKM. The V gene end was trimmed by 5 bases and the J gene end by 4 bases; junction bases not matched to a gene: 15. The CDR3 sequence is CASSPETIGRSPDTQYF. CDR3 DNA: TGTGCCAGCAGTCCCGAGACTATCGGGAGGAGCCCAGATACGCAGTATTTT.

As for this clonotype: One end of the junction varies from germline; a read error may be responsible. The genes are TRBV11-2 and TRBJ1-1, with TRBD1 identical over 8 bases. This CDR3 region has 14 residues. Per the germline V gene, CDR1 is SGHAT and CDR2 is FQNNGV. CDR3 region: CVSRYTGGTAEALF. The CDR3 DNA is TGTGTCAGCAGATATACAGGGGGGACGGCTGAAGCTCTCTTT.

Remarks on this clonotype: Here the CDR3 omits its conserved ending phenylalanine or tryptophan, so a read error is the likely source. The chain is built from TRBV30 and TRBJ1-1; D is undetermined. V lost 4 bases and J lost 3, with 18 bases in between. This CDR3 spans 15 amino acids. In germline, CDR1 is GTSNPN, CDR2 SVGIG (reference sequence). The CDR3 sequence is CAWKHRGGGDTEAFC. The DNA for the CDR3 is TGTGCCTGGAAACATAGAGGCGGAGGTGACACTGAAGCTTTCTGT.

Turning to this clonotype: A read error may be the cause here, since a much bigger clone is one base away. This chain joins TRBV29-1 and TRBJ2-3; weak D call: TRBD2 (6 bases). CDR3 length: 17 residues. Trimming took off 8 bases at V and 5 bases at J, with 29 bases between the two ends. CDR1 is SQVTM and CDR2 is ANQGSEA in the germline V gene. As DNA, the CDR3 is TGCAGCATTGTCGGGGGAGTGAATCAGGTCCGGGGAGATACGCAGTATTTT. Translated, it gives CSIVGGVNQVRGDTQYF.

This sequence joins TRBV6-1 and TRBJ2-5; no clear D gene. This CDR3 is 14 amino acids long. V shed 8 bases and J shed 7 bases, with 20 bases lying between them. From germline, CDR1 is MNHNS and CDR2 SASEGT. For the CDR3, the DNA is TGTGCCAGCTCCAATAACCTCAGGTGGGGGACCCAGTACTTC. Amino acids: CASSNNLRWGTQYF.

Regarding this clonotype: Compared with germline, one end of the junction differs, possibly owing to a read error. The V and J genes are TRBV11-1 and TRBJ1-2; no clear D gene. The CDR3 length is 14 residues. Germline V lookup: CDR1 SGHAT, CDR2 FQDESV (reference sequence). DNA for the CDR3: TGTACCAGCAGCTTTTCAGAGTCCTTGGGAGGCTATACCTTC. Its translation: CTSSFSESLGGYTF.

For this clonotype: At one end, the junction sequence differs from germline, possibly due to a read error. The chain is built from TRBV20-1 and TRBJ2-2; 11 bases map to TRBD1. Germline loops: CDR1 DFQATT, CDR2 SNEGSKA (reference sequence). The CDR3 loop spans 15 amino acids. CDR3 bases: TGCAGTGCTAGAGGGACAGGGGGCGCAGACCGGGAACTGTTTTTT. This codes for CSARGTGGADRELFF.